The T cell receptor beta chain under discussion was sequenced for a study of cytomegalovirus exposure and HLA in healthy donors. Study observations and caveats: Subsequent analysis showed first-cohort TCR clusters tending to co-occur in more than 90 validation repertoires. Through in vitro validation, three CMV-associated chains were shown to be specific for CMV antigens. Most TCR sequences proved rare, with some public TCRs found in many donors. Researchers counted over 150 TCR beta chains as cytomegalovirus-associated.

As regards this clone: Its specificity is unknown.

This table comes from immunoSEQ multiplex PCR, and its TCRdb copy is limited to in-frame clones, with some not included. The table records around 300,000 clones, approximately 88% of them present only once. The V end lost 3 bases, the J end lost 11 bases, and 10 bases lay between the germline ends. The CDR3 is 11 residues long. Germline V gives CDR1 MDHEN, CDR2 SYDVKM. Input material: PBMCs. The V call is TRBV28, the J call TRBJ1-1; D uncertain. The sequence was obtained from a woman younger than 35 in good health and CMV-seronegative. CDR3 nucleotides: TGTGCCAGCAGTTTGGAGTTAGAGGCTTTCTTT. Translation gives CASSLELEAFF.